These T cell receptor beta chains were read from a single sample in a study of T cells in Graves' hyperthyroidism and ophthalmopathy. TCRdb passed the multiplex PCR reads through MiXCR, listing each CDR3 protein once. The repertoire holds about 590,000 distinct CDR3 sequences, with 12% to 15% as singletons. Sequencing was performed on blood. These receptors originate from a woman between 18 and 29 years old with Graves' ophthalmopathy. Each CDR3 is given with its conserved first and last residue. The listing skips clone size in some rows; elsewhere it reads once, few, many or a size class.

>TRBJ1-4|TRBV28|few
CASSTGGGDEKLFF
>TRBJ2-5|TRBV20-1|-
CSARVGAPETQYF
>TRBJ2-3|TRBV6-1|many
CASSEAGGMGTDTQYF
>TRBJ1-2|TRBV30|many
CAWREQGPF
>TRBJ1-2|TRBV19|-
CASTTGGGSYGYTF
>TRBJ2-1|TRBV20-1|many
CSARDLLTYNEQFF
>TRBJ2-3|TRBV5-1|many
CASSLARGLRTDTQYF
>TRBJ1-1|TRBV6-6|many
CASSYDDRMNTEAFF
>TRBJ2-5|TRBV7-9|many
CASSFTGEQETQYF
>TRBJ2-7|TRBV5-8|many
CASSSASSRAYEQYF
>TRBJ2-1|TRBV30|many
CAWSVSDYNEQFF
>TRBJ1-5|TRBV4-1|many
CASSQADRENQPQHF
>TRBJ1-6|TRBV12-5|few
CASGFLDHGPGGSPLHF
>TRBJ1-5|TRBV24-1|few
CATSDPGPRNQPQHF
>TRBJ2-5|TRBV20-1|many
CSASLTSGRARYQETQYF
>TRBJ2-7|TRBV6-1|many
CASTGGISYEQYF
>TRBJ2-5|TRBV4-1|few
CASTKQGGQETQYF
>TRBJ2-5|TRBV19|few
CASSTGAGIGWETQYF
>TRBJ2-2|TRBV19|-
CASSILSGFPGELFF
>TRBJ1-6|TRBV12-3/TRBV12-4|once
CASSPHASGLNSPLHF
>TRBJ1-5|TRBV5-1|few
CASSLGGQGPQHF
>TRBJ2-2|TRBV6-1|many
CASRTSGNTGELFF
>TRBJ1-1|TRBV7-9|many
CASSPRGGRAEAFF
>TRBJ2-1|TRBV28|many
CASSQDPGANNEQFF
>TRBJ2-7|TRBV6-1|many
CASSESRLVSYEQYF
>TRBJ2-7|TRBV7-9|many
CASSLGWDEQYF
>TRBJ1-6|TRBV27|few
CASSSGQDGSPLHF
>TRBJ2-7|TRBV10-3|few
CAIRPRRGTYEQYF
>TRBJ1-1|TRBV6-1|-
CASRNGNTEAFF
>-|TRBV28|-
CASSSHHKRITAYNEQYF
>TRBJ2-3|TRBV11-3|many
CASSRETGTQADTQYF
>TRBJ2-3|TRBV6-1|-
CASTEEGVSDTQYF
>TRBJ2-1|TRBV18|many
CASSPTDGTGSNEQFF
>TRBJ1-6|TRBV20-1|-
CSARDPGEGTYNSPLHF
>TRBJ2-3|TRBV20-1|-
CSAPGQGYTDTQYF
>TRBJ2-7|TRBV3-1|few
CASSHSGRISYEQYF